The 25 T cell receptor beta chains reported below all come from one sample, sequenced in a study of regulatory T cells in long-lasting Graves disease. The TCR beta library used iRepertoire HTBI primers with Arm-PCR amplification of CDR3. TCRdb re-analysed the multiplex PCR reads in MiXCR, keeping a single row per CDR3 protein. The data show hundreds of thousands of distinct CDR3 sequences, with 16% seen just once and about 27% held by the top ten. Time point given: newly diagnosed GD, antithyroid drugs for less than 3 months. Following extraction of RNA from PBMCs, that RNA was used to make the TCR library. The sample was also reused in another study, on T cells in Graves' hyperthyroidism and ophthalmopathy.

Sequencing was performed on peripheral blood mononuclear cells (PBMCs), taken at new diagnosis, from a patient treated with antithyroid drugs. The origin of the receptors is a man between 35 and 55 years old with Graves disease.

The J gene is TRBJ1-5, the V gene TRBV18, with a tentative D call TRBD1 (6 bases). V lost 6 bases and J 2 bases, leaving 20 bases between the germline ends. The CDR3 loop spans 17 amino acids. In germline, CDR1 is KGHSH, CDR2 LQKENI. The DNA for the CDR3 is TGTGCCAGCTCCCGTGAACGGGGGGGCTGGGGCAATCAGCCCCAGCATTTT. This encodes CASSRERGGWGNQPQHF.

At least ten counts were recorded for this clonotype. The chain couples TRBV5-1 to TRBJ2-5; TRBD1 agrees at 7 bases. Germline V CDR1 and CDR2: SGHRS, YFSETQ. V trimming: 4 bases; J trimming: 5 bases; junction bases outside the gene matches: 5. CDR3 length: 13 amino acids. DNA for the CDR3: TGCGCCAGCAGCCCGGGACAGTCGGAGACCCAGTACTTC. This encodes CASSPGQSETQYF.

The sample holds many counts of this clonotype. This chain links TRBV2 with TRBJ2-5; weak D call: TRBD1 (5 bases). Germline V CDR1 and CDR2: SNHLY, FYNNEI. The ends were cut back, 4 bases at V and 4 bases at J, with 10 bases in the middle. The CDR3 contains 13 residues. CDR3 sequence reads: CASSGQGRETQYF. CDR3 coding DNA: TGTGCCAGCAGTGGGCAGGGAAGAGAGACCCAGTACTTC.

This clonotype was detected ten times or more. V is TRBV7-7 and J is TRBJ2-5; 7 bases are shared with TRBD1. Looked up from germline, CDR1 is SSHAT and CDR2 is FNYEAQ (reference sequence). J lost 5 bases, V lost 3 bases, and 9 bases had no gene match. The length of the CDR3 is 15 residues. The CDR3 is CASSLGQTSTETQYF. Written as DNA, the CDR3 is TGTGCCAGCAGCTTGGGACAGACGAGTACGGAGACCCAGTACTTC.

This clonotype was seen at least ten times. The chain uses TRBV28 and TRBJ2-1; 8 bases are shared with TRBD2. Germline-derived CDR1 and CDR2 are MDHEN and SYDVKM. V trimming: 1 base; J trimming: 6 bases; junction bases outside the gene matches: 14. The CDR3 contains 18 residues. The DNA of the CDR3 is TGTGCCAGCAGTTTATCCCAGGGACTAGGGAGTGTAGGCAATGAGCAGTTCTTC. It specifies CASSLSQGLGSVGNEQFF.

Regarding this clonotype: A much larger clone differs by one base, so this may be a read error. The gene calls are TRBV6-2 or TRBV6-3 and TRBJ1-1, with D unresolved. Germline-derived CDR1 and CDR2 are MNHEY and SVGEGT. V was trimmed by 5 bases and J by 8 bases, leaving 18 bases between them. CDR3 length equals 14 residues. CDR3 amino acids: CASSVGLNRAEAFF. The CDR3 DNA reads TGTGCCAGCAGTGTCGGTCTAAACCGCGCCGAAGCTTTCTTT.

In its sample, this clonotype was seen many times. The rearrangement uses TRBV12-3 or TRBV12-4 and TRBJ2-2; no clear D gene. The ends were cut back, 2 bases at V and 0 bases at J, with 4 bases in the middle. The CDR3 sequence is 14 residues long. The DNA of the CDR3 is TGTGCCAGCAGTTTATCAGCGAACACCGGGGAGCTGTTTTTT. This translates into CASSLSANTGELFF.

The chain joins TRBV7-9 to TRBJ1-5; 10 bases match TRBD1. This CDR3 is 17 amino acids long. CDR1 is SEHNR, CDR2 FQNEAQ, per germline (reference sequence). V lost 1 base, J lost 3 bases, and 6 bases stayed unmatched. The CDR3 DNA reads TGTGCCAGCAGCTTAGGAACCGGGACAGGGGCCAATCAGCCCCAGCATTTT. Amino acids: CASSLGTGTGANQPQHF.

This clonotype was observed at least ten times. The chain couples TRBV5-5 to TRBJ2-2, with 8 nucleotides matching TRBD1. Germline lookup yields CDR1 SGHKS and CDR2 YYEKEE (reference sequence). Trimming cost V 0 bases and J 0 bases; bases outside gene matches: 7. This CDR3 contains 18 residues. The CDR3 DNA is TGTGCCAGCAGCTTGGCCGTAGAGACAGGGGCGAACACCGGGGAGCTGTTTTTT. The encoded protein is CASSLAVETGANTGELFF.

The J gene is TRBJ2-7, the V gene TRBV5-1; 9 nucleotides match TRBD2. Germline values: CDR1 SGHRS, CDR2 YFSETQ. The CDR3 spans 15 residues. V gave up 0 bases and J gave up 6 bases; unmatched junction bases: 7. Written as DNA, the CDR3 is TGCGCCAGCAGCTTGGAGGCGGGGGGGAGACGCGAGCAGTACTTC. Encoded protein: CASSLEAGGRREQYF. Variable domain in full (rest from reference TRBV5-1 and TRBJ2-7): KAGVTQTPRYLIKTRGQQVTLSCSPISGHRSVSWYQQTPGQGLQFLFEYFSETQRNKGNFPGRFSGRQFSNSRSEMNVSTLELGDSALYLCASSLEAGGRREQYFGPGTRLTVT.

The table lists this clonotype with many counts. The J gene is TRBJ1-5, the V gene TRBV20-1; TRBD1 is a possible D gene (5 bases). Germline loops: CDR1 DFQATT, CDR2 SNEGSKA (reference sequence). Trimming left V 7 bases short and J 3 bases short, with 16 bases between. CDR3 size: 14 residues. This chain's CDR3 is CSVRKGVVNQPQHF. The CDR3 nucleotides are TGCAGTGTCAGAAAAGGGGTTGTCAATCAGCCCCAGCATTTT.

V is TRBV11-2 and J is TRBJ2-1, with a tentative D call TRBD2 (6 bases). The germline V gene has CDR1 SGHAT and CDR2 FQNNGV. CDR3 length: 14 amino acids. V was pared by 0 bases and J by 12 bases, with 15 bases between. The CDR3 bases are TGTGCCAGCAGCTTAGATCTCGGGACTTTGGGGCAGTTCTTC. Translation gives CASSLDLGTLGQFF.

Only one count was recorded for this clonotype. Being one base from a much bigger clone, this may be a read error. The gene calls are TRBV12-3 or TRBV12-4 and TRBJ2-3, with D possibly TRBD1 on 5 matching bases. V was cut by 5 bases and J by 0 bases, with 18 bases left in between. This CDR3 has 17 amino acids. This chain's CDR3 is CASSIRVVTVSTDTQYF. The CDR3 bases are TGTGCCAGCAGTATCAGGGTCGTGACGGTTAGCACAGATACGCAGTATTTT.

This clonotype was found many times. V gene TRBV4-1 combines with J gene TRBJ2-5; perhaps TRBD2 as D (5 bases). Germline values: CDR1 MGHRA, CDR2 YSYEKL. This CDR3 comprises 15 residues. The V end lost 4 bases, the J end lost 1 base, and 13 bases lay between the germline ends. The CDR3 DNA sequence: TGCGCCAGCAGCCCAGAGGGCCACTCCCAAGAGACCCAGTACTTC. This codes for CASSPEGHSQETQYF.

This clonotype appeared many times. V is TRBV20-1 and J is TRBJ2-1; tentative D call: TRBD1 (6 bases). Between the trimmed V and J ends, which lost 5 bases and 4 bases, there was a span of 18 bases. Germline CDR1 and CDR2: DFQATT and SNEGSKA (reference sequence). The CDR3 is made up of 15 amino acids. This CDR3 is CSAAVGAVRYNEQFF. In nucleotides, the CDR3 is TGCAGTGCTGCGGTGGGGGCGGTTAGGTACAATGAGCAGTTCTTC.

This clonotype was counted between two and nine times. V and J are TRBV5-1 and TRBJ2-7, with 8 bases matching TRBD1. This CDR3 comprises 16 residues. Germline V gene lookup returns CDR1 SGHRS and CDR2 YFSETQ. V trimming: 0 bases; J trimming: 4 bases; junction bases outside the gene matches: 9. CDR3 sequence: CASSLVMDRVKYEQYF. The CDR3, as DNA: TGCGCCAGCAGCTTGGTAATGGACAGGGTAAAATACGAGCAGTACTTC.

On this clonotype itself: A read error likely explains this, since a far larger clone differs by one base. The chain links TRBV6-1 to TRBJ2-7; 7 bases match TRBD2. The DNA end lines up better with TRBJ2-1; the J call may be wrong. CDR3 length: 15 amino acids. The germline gives CDR1 MNHNS, CDR2 SASEGT. The CDR3 DNA reads TGTGCCAGCAGCCGCGGGAGCCTCGGCGGCAATGAGCAGTTCTTC. This gives the protein CASSRGSLGGNEQFF.

This clonotype was counted only a few times. The rearrangement uses TRBV7-9 and TRBJ2-7, with D tentatively TRBD2 (5 bases). The germline V and J ends were trimmed by 5 bases and 2 bases, with 13 bases remaining between them. In germline, CDR1 is SEHNR, CDR2 FQNEAQ (reference sequence). The CDR3 loop spans 14 amino acids. The CDR3 region is CASSVGLTPYEQYF. The CDR3, as DNA: TGTGCCAGCAGCGTAGGACTGACACCCTACGAGCAGTACTTC.

This clonotype occurred many times. V usage is TRBV5-1 and J usage is TRBJ2-3, with 7 bases that match TRBD1. Germline V lookup: CDR1 SGHRS, CDR2 YFSETQ. The CDR3 totals 16 residues. The ends lost 2 bases at V and 0 bases at J; junction bases unmatched: 6. The CDR3 sequence: CASSFGTDLSTDTQYF. The CDR3 bases are TGCGCCAGCAGCTTTGGGACAGACCTCAGCACAGATACGCAGTATTTT.

This clonotype came up a few times. The chain has TRBV6-1 and TRBJ1-3, with D unresolved. The CDR3 is 15 residues long. Germline loops: CDR1 MNHNS, CDR2 SASEGT. Trimming cost V 8 bases and J 0 bases, with 14 bases left between them. This CDR3 reads CASGLSGNSGNTIYF. As DNA, the CDR3 is TGTGCCAGCGGATTGTCGGGCAACTCTGGAAACACCATATATTTT.

The gene calls are TRBV19 and TRBJ2-5; 9 positions match TRBD2. V was clipped by 5 bases and J by 4 bases; unmatched bases: 8. The CDR3 sequence is 15 residues long. Germline CDR1 reads LNHDA; CDR2 reads SQIVND (reference sequence). CDR3 DNA sequence: TGTGCCAGTAGTGGTAGCGGGGGACGGTTAGAGACCCAGTACTTC. This sequence encodes CASSGSGGRLETQYF.

This clonotype was seen ten or more times. V gene TRBV4-2 combines with J gene TRBJ2-3; 13 bases are shared with TRBD2. Germline V gives CDR1 LGHNA, CDR2 YNFKEQ. After removal of 6 bases from V and 6 bases from J, the junction contained 6 bases not matched to a gene. The CDR3 contains 15 residues. The CDR3 region has the DNA TGTGCCAGCAGGAAAACTAGCGGGGGGGAGGATACGCAGTATTTT. It translates to CASRKTSGGEDTQYF.

This clonotype was seen a handful of times. The genes are TRBV7-9 and TRBJ2-7; 8 positions agree with TRBD2. Trimming cost V 5 bases and J 0 bases; bases outside gene matches: 9. CDR3 length equals 16 residues. The germline gives CDR1 SEHNR, CDR2 FQNEAQ (reference sequence). CDR3 amino acids: CASSPSAGGASYEQYF. Written as DNA, the CDR3 is TGTGCCAGCAGCCCCTCGGCGGGGGGCGCCTCCTACGAGCAGTACTTC.

This clonotype was counted a few times. This chain joins TRBV20-1 and TRBJ1-3, with D perhaps TRBD1 (6 bases). Trimming pared 5 bases from V and 3 bases from J, leaving 11 bases between. The CDR3 consists of 13 residues. The V gene's germline CDR1 is DFQATT and CDR2 SNEGSKA (reference sequence). For the CDR3, the DNA is TGCAGTGCTCAACAGGGAAATGGAAACACCATATATTTT. Its translation is CSAQQGNGNTIYF.

This clonotype was seen ten or more times. V is TRBV4-2 and J is TRBJ2-5; tentatively, D is TRBD2 (6 bases). There are 14 residues in the CDR3. Trimming cost V 0 bases and J 4 bases, with 9 bases left between them. Germline V gives CDR1 LGHNA, CDR2 YNFKEQ. As DNA, the CDR3 is TGTGCCAGCAGCCAAGATCTACTAGCAGAGACCCAGTACTTC. It translates to CASSQDLLAETQYF.